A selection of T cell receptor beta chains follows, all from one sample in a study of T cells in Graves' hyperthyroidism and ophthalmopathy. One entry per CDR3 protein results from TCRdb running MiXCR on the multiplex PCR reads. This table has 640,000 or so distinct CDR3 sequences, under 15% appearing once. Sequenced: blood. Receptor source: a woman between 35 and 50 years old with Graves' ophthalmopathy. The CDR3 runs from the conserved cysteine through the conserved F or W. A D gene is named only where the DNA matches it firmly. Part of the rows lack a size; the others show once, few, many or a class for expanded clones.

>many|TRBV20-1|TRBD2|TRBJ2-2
CSARGRASGRKKVNTGELFF
TGCAGTGCTAGAGGGCGGGCTAGCGGGCGAAAGAAAGTAAACACCGGGGAGCTGTTTTTT
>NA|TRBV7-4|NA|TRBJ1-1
CASSLPWGRGLTEAFF
TGTGCCAGCAGCTTACCCTGGGGGCGGGGGTTGACTGAAGCTTTCTTT
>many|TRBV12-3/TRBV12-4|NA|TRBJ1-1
CASSFAELEAFF
TGTGCCAGCAGTTTCGCAGAACTTGAAGCTTTCTTT
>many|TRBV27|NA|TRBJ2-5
CASSLSIGTPQETQYF
TGTGCCAGCAGTTTATCTATAGGGACACCTCAAGAGACCCAGTACTTC
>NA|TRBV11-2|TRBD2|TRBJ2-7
CASSPHLPGLVLSGEQYF
TGTGCCAGCAGCCCCCATCTACCGGGACTAGTTCTCTCGGGGGAGCAGTACTTC
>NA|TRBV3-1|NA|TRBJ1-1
CASSQAGGGDGTEAFF
TGTGCCAGCAGCCAAGCGGGGGGAGGGGACGGCACTGAAGCTTTCTTT
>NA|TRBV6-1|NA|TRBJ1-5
CASSTKRQFNQPQHF
TGTGCCAGCAGTACAAAACGACAGTTCAATCAGCCCCAGCATTTT
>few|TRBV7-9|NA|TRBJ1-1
CASSLRGQRAFF
TGTGCCAGCAGCTTACGTGGGCAGCGGGCTTTCTTT
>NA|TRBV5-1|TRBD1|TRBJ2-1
CASSLSTGSSYNEQFF
TGCGCCAGCAGCTTGTCGACAGGGAGCTCCTACAATGAGCAGTTCTTC
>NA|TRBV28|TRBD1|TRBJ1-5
CASINNRGYQPQHF
TGTGCCAGCATCAACAACAGGGGATATCAGCCCCAGCATTTT
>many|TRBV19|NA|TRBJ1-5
CASSTLRGPSGNQPQHF
TGTGCCAGTAGTACCCTCCGGGGCCCGAGTGGCAATCAGCCCCAGCATTTT
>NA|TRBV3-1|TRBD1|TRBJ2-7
CASSQDAGGVYEQYF
TGTGCCAGCAGCCAAGATGCAGGGGGCGTCTACGAGCAGTACTTC
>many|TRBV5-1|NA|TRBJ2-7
CASSLAMRTLPLGHEQYF
TGCGCCAGCAGCTTGGCCATGAGGACCCTCCCACTAGGCCACGAGCAGTACTTC
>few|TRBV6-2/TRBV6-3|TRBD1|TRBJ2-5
CASSYGPGQYLETQYF
TGTGCCAGCAGTTATGGTCCGGGACAGTATTTAGAGACCCAGTACTTC
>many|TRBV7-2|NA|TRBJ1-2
CASSLSTYGYTF
TGTGCCAGCAGCTTAAGCACCTATGGCTACACCTTC
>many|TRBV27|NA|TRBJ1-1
CASSKGLLMGTEAFF
TGTGCCAGCAGTAAGGGACTCCTTATGGGTACTGAAGCTTTCTTT
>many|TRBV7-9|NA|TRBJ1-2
CASSPQGVLYGYTF
TGTGCCAGCAGCCCACAGGGAGTCCTTTATGGCTACACCTTC
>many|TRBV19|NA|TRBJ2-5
CASSMEWSLRQETQYF
TGTGCCAGTAGTATGGAGTGGAGTTTACGCCAAGAGACCCAGTACTTC
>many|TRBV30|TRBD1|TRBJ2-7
CAWSPDRAYEQYF
TGTGCCTGGAGTCCTGACAGGGCCTACGAGCAGTACTTC
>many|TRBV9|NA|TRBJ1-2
CASSVGEVYYGYTF
TGTGCCAGCAGCGTAGGGGAGGTTTACTATGGCTACACCTTC
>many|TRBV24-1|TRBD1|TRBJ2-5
CATSRDRAERETRYF
TGTGCCACCAGCAGGGACAGAGCCGAAAGAGAGACCCGGTACTTC
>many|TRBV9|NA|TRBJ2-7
CASSPRDGPTYEQYF
TGTGCCAGCAGCCCTAGGGACGGCCCTACCTACGAGCAGTACTTC
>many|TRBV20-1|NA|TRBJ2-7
CSAREPTGSGYEQYF
TGCAGTGCCCGCGAACCTACCGGGAGTGGGTACGAGCAGTACTTC
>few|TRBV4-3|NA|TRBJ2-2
CASSQAGAVTGELFF
TGCGCCAGCAGCCAAGCTGGGGCGGTCACCGGGGAGCTGTTTTTT
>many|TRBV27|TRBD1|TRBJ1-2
CASSFGDRGLYTF
TGTGCCAGCAGTTTTGGGGACAGGGGGTTGTACACCTTC
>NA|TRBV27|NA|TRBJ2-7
CASSLVGAAYEQYF
TGTGCCAGCAGTTTAGTGGGAGCAGCGTACGAGCAGTACTTC
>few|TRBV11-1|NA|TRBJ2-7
CASSPGGRGAYEQYF
TGTGCCAGCAGCCCCGGTGGCAGGGGCGCCTACGAGCAGTACTTC
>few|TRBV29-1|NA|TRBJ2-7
CSVEVQGQSREQYF
TGCAGCGTTGAAGTCCAGGGACAATCGCGGGAGCAGTACTTC
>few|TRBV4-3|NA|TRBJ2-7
CASSQELDGSYEQYF
TGCGCCAGCAGCCAAGAACTCGACGGCTCCTACGAGCAGTACTTC
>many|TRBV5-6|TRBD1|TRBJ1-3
CASGIEDRGGNTIYF
TGTGCCAGCGGAATAGAAGACAGGGGCGGAAACACCATATATTTT
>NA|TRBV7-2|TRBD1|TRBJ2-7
CTSSGQGWGEQYF
TGTACCAGCAGCGGACAGGGGTGGGGCGAGCAATACTTC
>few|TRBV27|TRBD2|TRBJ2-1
CASSLGLAGGPWEQFF
TGTGCCAGCAGTTTAGGGCTAGCGGGAGGGCCGTGGGAGCAGTTCTTC
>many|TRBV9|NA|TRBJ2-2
CASSVGPGRLGTGELFF
TGTGCCAGCAGCGTAGGACCGGGGAGGTTGGGCACCGGGGAGCTGTTTTTT
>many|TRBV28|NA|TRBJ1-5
CASSFFNSNQPQHF
TGTGCCAGCAGTTTCTTTAATAGCAATCAGCCCCAGCATTTT
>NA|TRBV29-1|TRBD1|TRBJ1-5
CSVEVDRDQPQHF
TGCAGCGTGGAGGTAGACAGGGATCAGCCCCAGCATTTT
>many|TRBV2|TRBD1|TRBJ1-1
CASILPGQLNTEAFF
TGTGCCAGCATCTTACCGGGACAGCTGAACACTGAAGCTTTCTTT
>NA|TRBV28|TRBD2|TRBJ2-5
CASSSLGGGMRGTQYF
TGTGCCAGCAGCTCTCTGGGCGGGGGAATGCGCGGGACCCAGTACTTC
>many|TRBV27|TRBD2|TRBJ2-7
CASLAFVAGGGYEQYF
TGTGCCAGCCTCGCCTTCGTAGCGGGAGGAGGTTACGAGCAGTACTTC
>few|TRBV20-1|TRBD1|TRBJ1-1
CSARDGGTVAFF
TGCAGTGCTAGAGATGGTGGGACAGTGGCTTTCTTT
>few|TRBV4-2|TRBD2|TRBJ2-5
CASSPPGHYLAGLAGRVETQYF
TGTGCCAGCAGCCCCCCGGGGCATTATTTAGCAGGACTAGCGGGTCGCGTTGAGACCCAGTACTTC
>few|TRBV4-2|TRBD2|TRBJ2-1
CASSQDSAGYPNEQFF
TGTGCCAGCAGCCAAGATTCAGCGGGATATCCGAACGAGCAGTTCTTC
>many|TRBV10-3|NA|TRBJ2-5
CAISGALETQYF
TGTGCCATCAGTGGGGCTCTTGAGACCCAGTACTTC
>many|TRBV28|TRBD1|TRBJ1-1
CASGTGTEAFF
TGTGCCAGCGGGACAGGAACTGAAGCTTTCTTT
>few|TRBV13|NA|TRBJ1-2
CASSLGLGGQNYGYTF
TGTGCCAGCAGCTTAGGCCTTGGGGGCCAGAACTATGGCTACACCTTC
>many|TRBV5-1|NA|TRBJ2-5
CASSPYAGNLETQYF
TGCGCCAGCAGCCCCTACGCGGGGAACCTTGAGACCCAGTACTTC
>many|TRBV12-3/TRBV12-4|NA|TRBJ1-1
CASSLSDFDPEAFF
TGTGCCAGCAGTCTCTCTGACTTTGACCCTGAAGCTTTCTTT
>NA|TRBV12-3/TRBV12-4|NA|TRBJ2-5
CASSRWQNQETQYF
TGTGCCAGCAGTAGGTGGCAGAACCAAGAGACCCAGTACTTC
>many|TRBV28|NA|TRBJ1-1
CASSTPGTEAFF
TGTGCCAGCAGTACCCCAGGCACTGAAGCTTTCTTT
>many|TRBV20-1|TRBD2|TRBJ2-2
CSARDAQREVAGELFF
TGCAGTGCTAGAGATGCCCAGCGGGAGGTGGCCGGGGAGCTGTTTTTT
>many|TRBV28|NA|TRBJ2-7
CASSFILSGNTYEQYF
TGTGCCAGCAGTTTCATTCTTAGCGGCAATACCTACGAGCAGTACTTC
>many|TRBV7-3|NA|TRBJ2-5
CASSKTVQETQYF
TGTGCCAGCAGTAAGACAGTCCAAGAGACCCAGTACTTC
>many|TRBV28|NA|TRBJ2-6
CASSSLPVSGANVLTF
TGTGCCAGCAGTTCCCTTCCCGTCTCTGGGGCCAACGTCCTGACTTTC
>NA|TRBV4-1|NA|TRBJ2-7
CASSQGQESLSYEQYF
TGCGCCAGCAGCCAAGGTCAGGAGTCCCTCTCCTACGAGCAGTACTTC
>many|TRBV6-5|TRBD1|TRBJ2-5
CASRYDRGRLETQYF
TGTGCCAGCAGATACGACAGGGGGCGCCTCGAGACCCAGTACTTC